The sample holds a few counts of the clone carrying this T cell receptor beta chain. The data are from a study of beta chain features in type 1 diabetes. Trimming took 0 bases from V and 5 from J, leaving 9 bases between them. The germline gives CDR1 SGHRS, CDR2 YFSETQ. There are 14 residues in the CDR3. The isolated RNA, all of it, was reverse transcribed, so expressed TCRB transcripts were what got sequenced. Clones were read by immunoSEQ multiplex PCR, and TCRdb kept only the in-frame ones, dropping some. The profile shows 600,000 to 650,000 clones, roughly a sixth of them singletons. This TCR was sampled from a man aged 18 to 30 in good health. The V call is TRBV5-1, the J call TRBJ1-5; D unresolved. The sample comprised naive CD4+ T cells from blood. CDR3 amino acids: CASSLAERDQPQHF. The CDR3 coding sequence is TGCGCCAGCAGCTTGGCCGAGAGGGATCAGCCCCAGCATTTT.